This T cell receptor (beta chain) is from a study of T cells expressing NK-cell markers. CDR1 and CDR2 from the germline V gene are MGHRA and YSYEKL. The CDR3 spans 14 residues. TCRdb processed the 5' RACE reads again and assigns one entry to each CDR3 protein, with no DNA. Recorded for this sample: fewer than 550,000 distinct CDR3 sequences. The genes are TRBV4-1 and TRBJ2-2; TCRdb's D call, TRBD1, is unchecked because there is no DNA. This clonotype was sampled from a woman aged 50 to 60 in good health. The source material was blood T cells: a sorted CD56 or NKG2C T cell subset, CD4+ or CD8+ T cells, or bulk PBMC T cells (not recorded which). CDR3 loop: CASSLDRVPGELFF.